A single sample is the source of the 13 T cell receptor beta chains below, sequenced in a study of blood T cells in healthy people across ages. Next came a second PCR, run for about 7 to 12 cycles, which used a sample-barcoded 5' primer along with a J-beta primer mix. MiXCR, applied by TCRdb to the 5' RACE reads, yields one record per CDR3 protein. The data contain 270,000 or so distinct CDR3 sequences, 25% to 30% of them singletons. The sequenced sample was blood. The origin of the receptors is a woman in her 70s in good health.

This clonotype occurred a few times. The CDR3 DNA follows: TGTGCCAGCAGTTTCGGGACCATAAGTCACACCATATATTTT. Residues: CASSFGTISHTIYF. The rearrangement joins TRBV12-3 or TRBV12-4 to TRBJ1-3; a possible D gene is TRBD1 (5 bases). V lost 3 bases to trimming and J lost 8 bases, with 14 bases between them. The CDR3 is made up of 14 amino acids.

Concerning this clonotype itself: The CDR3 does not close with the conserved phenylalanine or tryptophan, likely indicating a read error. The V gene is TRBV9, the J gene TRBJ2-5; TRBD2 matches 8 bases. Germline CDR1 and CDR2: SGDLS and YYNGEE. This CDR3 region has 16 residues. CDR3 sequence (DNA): TGTGCCAGCAGCGTAGTTGGAGCGGGAGACGAAGAGACTCAGTACTTG. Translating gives CASSVVGAGDEETQYL.

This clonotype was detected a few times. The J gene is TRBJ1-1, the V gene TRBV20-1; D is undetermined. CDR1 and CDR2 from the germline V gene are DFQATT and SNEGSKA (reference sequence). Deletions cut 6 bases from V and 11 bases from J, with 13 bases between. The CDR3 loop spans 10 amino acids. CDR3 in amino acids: CSAPGSRAFF. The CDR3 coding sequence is TGCAGTGCGCCGGGGTCACGGGCTTTCTTT.

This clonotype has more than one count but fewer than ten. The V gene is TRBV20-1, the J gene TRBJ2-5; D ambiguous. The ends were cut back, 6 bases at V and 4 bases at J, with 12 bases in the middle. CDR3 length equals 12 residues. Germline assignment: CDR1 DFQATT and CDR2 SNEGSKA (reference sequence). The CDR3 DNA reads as TGCAGTGCCGTTGGGATGAGAGAGACCCAGTACTTC. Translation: CSAVGMRETQYF.

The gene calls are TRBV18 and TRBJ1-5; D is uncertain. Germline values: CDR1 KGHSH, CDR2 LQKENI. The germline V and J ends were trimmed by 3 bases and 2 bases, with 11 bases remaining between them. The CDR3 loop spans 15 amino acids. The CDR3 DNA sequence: TGTGCCAGCTCACCCAACTATGAGGGCAATCAGCCCCAGCATTTT. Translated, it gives CASSPNYEGNQPQHF.

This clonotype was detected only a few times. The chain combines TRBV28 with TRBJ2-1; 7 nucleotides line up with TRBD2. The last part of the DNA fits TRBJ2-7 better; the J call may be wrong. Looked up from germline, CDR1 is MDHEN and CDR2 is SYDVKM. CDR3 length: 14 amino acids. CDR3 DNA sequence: TGTGCCAGTCACATTGGCGGGAGCGCTTACGAGCAGTACTTC. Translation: CASHIGGSAYEQYF.

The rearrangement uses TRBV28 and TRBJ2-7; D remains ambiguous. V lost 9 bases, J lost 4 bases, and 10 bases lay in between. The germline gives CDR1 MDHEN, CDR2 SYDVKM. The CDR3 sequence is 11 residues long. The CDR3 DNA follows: TGTGCCAGTGCCGGAATGTACGAGCAGTACTTC. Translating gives CASAGMYEQYF.

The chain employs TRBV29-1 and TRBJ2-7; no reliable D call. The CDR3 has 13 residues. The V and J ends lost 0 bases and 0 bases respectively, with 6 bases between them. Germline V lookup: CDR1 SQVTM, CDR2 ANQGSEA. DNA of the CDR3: TGCAGCGTTGAAGAAAACAGCTCCTACGAGCAGTACTTC. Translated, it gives CSVEENSSYEQYF.

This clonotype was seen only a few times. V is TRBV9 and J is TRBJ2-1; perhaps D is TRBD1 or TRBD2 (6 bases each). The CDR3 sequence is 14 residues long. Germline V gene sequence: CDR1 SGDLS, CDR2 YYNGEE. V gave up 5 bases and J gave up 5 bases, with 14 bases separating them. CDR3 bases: TGTGCCAGCAGTCGGGGGCTGGAGAACAATGAGCAGTTCTTC. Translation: CASSRGLENNEQFF.

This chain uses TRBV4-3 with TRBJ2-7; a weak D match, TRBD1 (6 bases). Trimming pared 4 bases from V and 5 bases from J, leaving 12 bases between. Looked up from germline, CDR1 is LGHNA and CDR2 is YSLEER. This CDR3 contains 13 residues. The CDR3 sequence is CASSRDTGNEQYF. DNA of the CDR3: TGCGCCAGCAGCCGGGACACGGGGAACGAGCAGTACTTC.

The CDR3 DNA reads TGTGCCAGCAGGTACTTTTTAGAAAAAGGCTACAATGAGCAGTTCTTC. This sequence encodes CASRYFLEKGYNEQFF. The chain combines TRBV11-2 with TRBJ2-1; D gene ambiguous. The CDR3 has 16 amino acids. V was cut by 6 bases and J by 3 bases, with 18 bases left in between. Germline lookup yields CDR1 SGHAT and CDR2 FQNNGV.

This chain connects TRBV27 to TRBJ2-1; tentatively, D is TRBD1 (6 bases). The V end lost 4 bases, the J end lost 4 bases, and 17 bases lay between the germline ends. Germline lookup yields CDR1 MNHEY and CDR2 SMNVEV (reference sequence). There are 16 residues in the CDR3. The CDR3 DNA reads TGTGCCAGCAGTTCCACTCCAGGGACACCTTACAATGAGCAGTTCTTC. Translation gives CASSSTPGTPYNEQFF.

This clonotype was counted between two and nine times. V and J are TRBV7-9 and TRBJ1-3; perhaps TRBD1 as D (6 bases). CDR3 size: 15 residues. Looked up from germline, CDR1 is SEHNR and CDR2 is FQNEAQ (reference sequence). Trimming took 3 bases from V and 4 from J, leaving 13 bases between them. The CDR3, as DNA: TGTGCCAGCAGCTTCGGACAGAGTACAGGAAACACCATATATTTT. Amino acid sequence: CASSFGQSTGNTIYF.